A single sample gave rise to the 15 T cell receptor beta chains below, sequenced in a study of siplizumab effects on memory and regulatory T cells. Clones were read by immunoSEQ multiplex PCR, and TCRdb kept only the in-frame ones, dropping some. This table holds more than 75,000 clones, around 97% found once. The sequenced sample was naive CD4+ T cells sorted from blood. Every receptor here comes from a human donor in good health.

The rearrangement uses TRBV5-4 and TRBJ1-1, with D possibly being TRBD1 (5 bases). V shed 5 bases and J shed 4 bases, with 18 bases lying between them. Germline CDR1 and CDR2: SGHNT and YYREEE (reference sequence). This CDR3 region has 15 residues. CDR3 in DNA: TGTGCCAGCAGTTCCACTCTTCAGGGAGTCACTGAAGCTTTCTTT. This gives the protein CASSSTLQGVTEAFF. Combining the CDR3 with reference TRBV5-4 and TRBJ1-1 gives the whole variable domain ETGVTQSPTHLIKTRGQQVTLRCSSQSGHNTVSWYQQALGQGPQFIFQYYREEENGRGNFPPRFSGLQFPNYSSELNVNALELDDSALYLCASSSTLQGVTEAFFGQGTRLTVV.

The V gene is TRBV5-1, the J gene TRBJ2-3; possibly TRBD1 for D (6 bases). Trimming shortened V by 0 bases and J by 3 bases, and 17 bases separated the two germline ends. Germline-derived CDR1 and CDR2 are SGHRS and YFSETQ. This CDR3 region has 17 residues. The CDR3 loop is CASSLVSAWGRTDTQYF. DNA of the CDR3: TGCGCCAGCAGCTTGGTTTCGGCATGGGGGCGAACAGATACGCAGTATTTT. Filled out from reference TRBV5-1 and TRBJ2-3, the complete variable domain reads KAGVTQTPRYLIKTRGQQVTLSCSPISGHRSVSWYQQTPGQGLQFLFEYFSETQRNKGNFPGRFSGRQFSNSRSEMNVSTLELGDSALYLCASSLVSAWGRTDTQYFGPGTRLTVL.

The chain links TRBV7-2 to TRBJ1-2, with TRBD1 matching over 7 bases. This CDR3 has 13 amino acids. Germline V gives CDR1 SGHTA, CDR2 FQGNSA. The junction had 4 bases not matched to a gene; V was cut back by 5 bases and J by 4 bases. The CDR3 nucleotides read TGTGCCAGCAGCCTCGACAGGGCCTATGGCTACACCTTC. This gives the protein CASSLDRAYGYTF.

J is TRBJ1-2 and V is TRBV18; 9 bases fit TRBD1. Germline CDR1 and CDR2: KGHSH and LQKENI. After removal of 5 bases from V and 2 bases from J, the junction contained 3 bases not matched to a gene. This CDR3 has 14 residues. Written as DNA, the CDR3 is TGTGCCAGCTCAACAGGGGGCAGAAACTATGGCTACACCTTC. Translated, it gives CASSTGGRNYGYTF.

The chain is built from TRBV6-1 and TRBJ1-1; D perhaps matches TRBD1 (6 bases). V was cut by 6 bases and J by 3 bases, with 11 bases left in between. This CDR3 is 13 amino acids long. The germline gives CDR1 MNHNS, CDR2 SASEGT. CDR3 amino acids: CASRPRGDTEAFF. The CDR3 nucleotides read TGTGCCAGCAGACCCAGGGGTGACACTGAAGCTTTCTTT.

The rearrangement joins TRBV19 to TRBJ1-2; D unresolved. The CDR3 contains 13 residues. The germline V gene has CDR1 LNHDA and CDR2 SQIVND (reference sequence). Deletions cut 2 bases from V and 4 bases from J, with 8 bases between. The CDR3 loop is CASSISVSYGYTF. CDR3 coding DNA: TGTGCCAGTAGTATATCAGTGAGCTATGGCTACACCTTC.

This rearrangement joins TRBV5-6 to TRBJ2-3; 10 bases are a match to TRBD2. The V gene's germline CDR1 is SGHDT and CDR2 YYEEEE. The length of the CDR3 is 17 residues. After removal of 4 bases from V and 2 bases from J, the junction contained 10 bases not matched to a gene. In DNA form, the CDR3 reads TGTGCCAGCAGCAAGGAGCGGGGGGGCCCGATCACAGATACGCAGTATTTT. This sequence encodes CASSKERGGPITDTQYF. Full variable domain (missing parts from reference TRBV5-6 and TRBJ2-3): DAGVTQSPTHLIKTRGQQVTLRCSPKSGHDTVSWYQQALGQGPQFIFQYYEEEERQRGNFPDRFSGHQFPNYSSELNVNALLLGDSALYLCASSKERGGPITDTQYFGPGTRLTVL.

This clone was counted a single time. The rearrangement links TRBV7-8 to TRBJ2-1; D not resolved. Trimming took off 2 bases at V and 4 bases at J, with 9 bases between the two ends. The CDR3 extends over 14 amino acids. Germline V lookup: CDR1 SGHVS, CDR2 FQNEAQ. CDR3 amino acids: CASSLHSTYNEQFF. In nucleotides, the CDR3 is TGTGCCAGCAGCTTACACAGCACGTACAATGAGCAGTTCTTC.

This chain connects TRBV6-1 to TRBJ1-1; 12 bases match TRBD1. Germline V gene data show CDR1 as MNHNS and CDR2 as SASEGT. This CDR3 has 13 amino acids. CDR3 protein: CAIQGQGASEAFF. CDR3 DNA: TGTGCTATCCAGGGACAGGGGGCGTCAGAGGCTTTCTTT.

The rearrangement uses TRBV5-4 and TRBJ2-3; 8 nucleotides agree with TRBD2. The junction had 9 bases not matched to a gene; V was cut back by 5 bases and J by 1 base. The germline V gene encodes CDR1 SGHNT and CDR2 YYREEE (reference sequence). This CDR3 is 16 amino acids long. CDR3 in amino acids: CASSRGGAGGTDTQYF. In DNA form, the CDR3 reads TGTGCCAGCAGTCGCGGGGGAGCGGGGGGCACAGATACGCAGTATTTT.

The rearrangement joins TRBV10-1 to TRBJ2-1; 7 nucleotides agree with TRBD1. Losses at the gene ends were 3 bases for V and 8 bases for J; bases not matched to a gene: 13. The germline CDR1 and CDR2 sequences are WNHNN and SYGVQD (reference sequence). The CDR3 sequence is 16 residues long. CDR3 sequence (DNA): TGCGCCAGCAGTGAACTATGGGAGAGACAGGGTCATGAGCAGTTCTTC. Encoded protein: CASSELWERQGHEQFF.

The chain links TRBV18 to TRBJ2-7, with no clear D. V was clipped by 5 bases and J by 3 bases, with 11 bases between them. CDR1 and CDR2 from the germline V gene are KGHSH and LQKENI. The CDR3 is made up of 13 amino acids. In DNA form, the CDR3 reads TGTGCCAGCTCAGCGACTGCAGGCTACGAGCAGTACTTC. Translation gives CASSATAGYEQYF.

The count of this clone is one. This chain connects TRBV28 to TRBJ1-2; 9 nucleotides align to TRBD1. From germline, CDR1 is MDHEN and CDR2 SYDVKM. After removal of 6 bases from V and 4 bases from J, the junction contained 9 bases not matched to a gene. The CDR3 is made up of 15 amino acids. The CDR3 region has the DNA TGTGCCAGCAGCCTACCGACAGGGGGGGGCTATGGCTACACCTTC. Amino acids: CASSLPTGGGYGYTF.

The genes are TRBV11-2 and TRBJ2-3; weak D call: TRBD1 (6 bases). V gave up 5 bases and J gave up 2 bases, with 11 bases separating them. CDR3 length: 14 residues. CDR1 is SGHAT and CDR2 is FQNNGV in the germline V gene. The CDR3 nucleotides are TGTGCCAGCAGCCCCCGGGACAACACAGATACGCAGTATTTT. It specifies CASSPRDNTDTQYF.

The V gene is TRBV29-1, the J gene TRBJ2-3, with a weak D call TRBD1 (6 bases). The CDR3 is 13 residues long. The V gene's germline CDR1 is SQVTM and CDR2 ANQGSEA. The germline V and J ends were trimmed by 4 bases and 2 bases, with 10 bases remaining between them. The CDR3 DNA follows: TGCAGCGTTGGTGGACAGCACACAGATACGCAGTATTTT. Amino acid sequence: CSVGGQHTDTQYF.